This T cell receptor (beta chain) was profiled in a study of blood T cell repertoires in COVID-19. Study-level background: Acute and convalescent COVID-19 samples came from the United States, Italy and Spain. T cells, B-cell-depleted T cells, or PBMCs supplied cDNA or gDNA.

Patients at the Seattle site were enrolled during active infection and followed longitudinally. Libraries were prepared by immunoSEQ multiplex PCR; TCRdb keeps only in-frame clonotypes and omits some of them. The sample carries hundreds of thousands of clones, roughly 86% recorded once. This clone appeared once. The CDR3 runs 14 residues. Germline assignment: CDR1 LGHNT and CDR2 FRNRAP. The J segment lost 3 bases and the V segment lost 7 bases, leaving 9 bases of the junction unmatched. What was sequenced was peripheral blood. This chain links TRBV12-5 with TRBJ2-7; TRBD2 aligns across 7 bases. This TCR derives from a woman in her 70s with COVID-19, enrolled during active disease. The CDR3 DNA sequence: TGTGCTAGTGCCCTGTGGGGGGGGAGCTACGAGCAGTACTTC. It is translated as CASALWGGSYEQYF.